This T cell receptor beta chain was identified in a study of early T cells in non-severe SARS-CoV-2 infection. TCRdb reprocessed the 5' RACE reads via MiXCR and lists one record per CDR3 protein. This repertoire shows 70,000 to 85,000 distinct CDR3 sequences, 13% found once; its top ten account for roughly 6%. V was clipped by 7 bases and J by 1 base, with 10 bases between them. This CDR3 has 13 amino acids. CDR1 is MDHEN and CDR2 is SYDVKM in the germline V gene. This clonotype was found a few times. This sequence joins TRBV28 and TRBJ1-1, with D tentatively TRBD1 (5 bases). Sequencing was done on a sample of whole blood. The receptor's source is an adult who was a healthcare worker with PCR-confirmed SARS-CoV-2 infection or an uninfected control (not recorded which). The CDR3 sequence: CASTRGGNTEAFF. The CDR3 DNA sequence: TGTGCCAGCACCCGCGGGGGGAACACTGAAGCTTTCTTT.